Detailed here is one TCR beta chain. Its cognate antigen is unknown. This record belongs to a study of OX40 agonist ivuxolimab in advanced cancers. In germline, CDR1 is LGHNA, CDR2 YSLEER. The CDR3 runs to 17 residues. V lost 1 base to trimming and J lost 0 bases; unmatched junction nucleotides: 4. This table comes from immunoSEQ multiplex PCR, and its TCRdb copy is limited to in-frame clones, with some not included. Of more than 50,000 clones listed, 80% are singletons. Notes on the study in general: Individuals who were partial responders at 0.1-3.0 mg/kg had clonal expansion that ranked among the lowest.

The origin of this receptor is an adult with an advanced solid tumor such as melanoma, head and neck, liver or kidney cancer. Here the sequenced sample was CD4+ or CD8+ T cells sorted from blood, taken in a trial of the OX40 agonist ivuxolimab. The V gene is TRBV4-3, the J gene TRBJ1-2, with TRBD1 matching 11 bases. The CDR3 region has the DNA TGCGCCAGCAGCCAAGCGGGGACAGGGGGGGCTAACTATGGCTACACCTTC. Its protein product is CASSQAGTGGANYGYTF.